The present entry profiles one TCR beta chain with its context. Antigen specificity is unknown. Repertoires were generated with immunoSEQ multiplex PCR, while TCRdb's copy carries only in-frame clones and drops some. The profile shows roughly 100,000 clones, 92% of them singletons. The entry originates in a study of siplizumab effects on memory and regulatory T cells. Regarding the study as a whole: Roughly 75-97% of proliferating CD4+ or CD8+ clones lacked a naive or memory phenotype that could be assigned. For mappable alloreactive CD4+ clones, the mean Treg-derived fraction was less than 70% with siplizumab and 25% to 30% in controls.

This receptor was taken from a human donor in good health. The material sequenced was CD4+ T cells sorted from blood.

CDR3 bases: TGTGCCAGCATGGATTACTATGGCTACACCTTC. This translates into CASMDYYGYTF. The chain employs TRBV10-3 and TRBJ1-2; D uncertain. The V gene's germline CDR1 is ENHRY and CDR2 SYGVKD. The CDR3 extends over 11 amino acids. V lost 10 bases and J lost 3, with 9 bases in between.